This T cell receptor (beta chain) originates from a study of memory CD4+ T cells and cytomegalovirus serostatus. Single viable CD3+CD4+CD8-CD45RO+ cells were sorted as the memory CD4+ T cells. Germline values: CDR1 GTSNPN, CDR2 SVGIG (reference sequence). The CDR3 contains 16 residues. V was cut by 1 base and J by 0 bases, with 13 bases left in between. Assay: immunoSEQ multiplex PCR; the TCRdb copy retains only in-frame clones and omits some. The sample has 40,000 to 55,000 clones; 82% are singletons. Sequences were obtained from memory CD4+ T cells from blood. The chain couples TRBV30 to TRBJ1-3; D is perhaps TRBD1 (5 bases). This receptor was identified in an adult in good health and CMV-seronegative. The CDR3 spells CAWSAWGLASGNTIYF. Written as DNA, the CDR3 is TGTGCCTGGAGTGCTTGGGGCCTCGCCTCTGGAAACACCATATATTTT. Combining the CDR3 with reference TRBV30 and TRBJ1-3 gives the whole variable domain SQTIHQWPATLVQPVGSPLSLECTVEGTSNPNLYWYRQAAGRGLQLLFYSVGIGQISSEVPQNLSASRPQDRQFILSSKKLLLSDSGFYLCAWSAWGLASGNTIYFGEGSWLTVV.